The 7 T cell receptor beta chains given below trace back to one sample, sequenced in a study of T-cell reconstitution after alpha-beta-depleted transplantation in children. Researchers prepared the TCRbeta library using unique molecular identifiers, the study reports. TCRdb re-derived calls from the PCR reads in MiXCR, one entry per CDR3 protein. This sample carries about 310,000 distinct CDR3 sequences, more than 20% of them seen once, and the ten largest clones take approximately 11%. The sample consisted of PBMCs, mostly from graft donor cells, taken 180 days after TCRalphabeta/CD19-depleted stem cell transplant. The source is a male patient aged 10 to 17 who had a stem cell transplant for acute lymphoblastic leukemia, so the T cells may come from the graft donor.

The CDR3 sequence is CASSLWASGRYTGELFF. Here the CDR3 DNA reads TGTGCCAGCAGCTTATGGGCTAGCGGGAGATACACCGGGGAGCTGTTTTTT. This chain uses TRBV7-2 with TRBJ2-2; 10 bases agree with TRBD2. Germline V gives CDR1 SGHTA, CDR2 FQGNSA. The CDR3 runs 17 residues. V lost 2 bases to trimming and J lost 3 bases; unmatched junction nucleotides: 6.

This clonotype has only a few counts. V and J are TRBV12-3 or TRBV12-4 and TRBJ2-2; D gene uncertain. This CDR3 region has 16 residues. V was pared by 1 base and J by 0 bases, with 9 bases between. CDR3 nucleotides: TGTGCCAGCAGTTTAGGGGCCACCCCGAACACCGGGGAGCTGTTTTTT. Protein product: CASSLGATPNTGELFF.

This clonotype was picked up many times. The V and J genes are TRBV12-3 or TRBV12-4 and TRBJ2-1, with D tentatively TRBD1 or TRBD2 (5 bases each). V was cut by 5 bases and J by 2 bases, with 13 bases left in between. The CDR3 covers 15 residues. CDR3 in amino acids: CASSRQRVTYNEQFF. For the CDR3, the DNA is TGTGCCAGCAGTCGACAGAGGGTAACCTACAATGAGCAGTTCTTC.

The chain couples TRBV5-1 to TRBJ1-1; the D gene is possibly TRBD1 (6 bases). Germline CDR1 reads SGHRS; CDR2 reads YFSETQ. The CDR3 covers 13 residues. The V end was cut by 0 bases, the J end by 7 bases, with 10 bases between. The CDR3 DNA is TGCGCCAGCAGCTTGGTGGGGGCCGGTGAAGCTTTCTTT. Translated, it gives CASSLVGAGEAFF.

This clonotype has only a few counts. The rearrangement uses TRBV10-2 and TRBJ2-7; D remains ambiguous. The V gene lost 8 bases and the J gene lost 3 bases, with 11 bases spanning the gap. The CDR3 runs 12 residues. Germline V gene lookup returns CDR1 WSHSY and CDR2 SAAADI. CDR3 nucleotides: TGCGCCAGCTCCTGGTCGGTCTACGAGCAGTACTTC. This gives the protein CASSWSVYEQYF.

This chain joins TRBV5-1 and TRBJ2-2; D remains unclear. The germline CDR1 and CDR2 sequences are SGHRS and YFSETQ. The CDR3 has 13 residues. V was clipped by 0 bases and J by 3 bases, with 3 bases between them. The CDR3 reads CASSLVDTGELFF. The CDR3 nucleotides read TGCGCCAGCAGCTTGGTGGACACCGGGGAGCTGTTTTTT.

This clonotype was detected only a few times. The rearrangement joins TRBV12-3 or TRBV12-4 to TRBJ2-5; 7 bases fit TRBD2. The V gene end was trimmed by 8 bases and the J gene end by 5 bases; junction bases not matched to a gene: 8. The CDR3 sequence is 13 residues long. CDR3 amino acids: CASGTIFSETQYF. CDR3 DNA: TGTGCCAGCGGGACTATCTTCAGCGAGACCCAGTACTTC.